The rows below give T cell receptor beta chains drawn from one sample of a study of cytomegalovirus exposure and HLA in healthy donors. Sequencing used immunoSEQ multiplex PCR; TCRdb keeps in-frame clones, though not all of them. Among about 94,000 clones listed, 81% were seen once. The sequencing input was PBMCs. The source is a human donor in good health. Each CDR3 is given with its conserved first and last residue. D genes are given only for firm matches. Some rows have no size entry. The others give once, few or many, or a class for an expanded clone.

j_gene	v_gene	d_gene	abundance	CDR3nt	CDR3aa
TRBJ2-2	TRBV28	TRBD2	-	TGTGCCAGCAGCGAAGCGGGAGGGGAGCTGTTTTTT	CASSEAGGELFF
TRBJ2-3	TRBV5-4	-	-	TGTGCCAGCAGCTCCGGACATTCCAGCACAGATACGCAGTATTTT	CASSSGHSSTDTQYF
TRBJ1-3	TRBV7-2	TRBD1	-	TGTGCCACCGCCGGGACAGCCGCTGGAAACACCATATATTTT	CATAGTAAGNTIYF
TRBJ2-3	TRBV4-3	TRBD1	few	TGCGCCAGCAGCCATAATAGGGGGCGGGATACGCAGTATTTT	CASSHNRGRDTQYF
TRBJ2-3	TRBV9	TRBD1	-	TGTGCCAGCAGCGCCCTTCTAGGACAGGGTACAGATACGCAGTATTTT	CASSALLGQGTDTQYF
TRBJ2-3	TRBV29-1	TRBD1	once	TGCAGCGTTAGGACAGGCCCTAGCACAGATACGCAGTATTTT	CSVRTGPSTDTQYF
TRBJ2-2	TRBV6-1	-	-	TGTGCCAGCAATTGGAGGGACGGGCGGCTGTTTTTT	CASNWRDGRLFF
TRBJ2-1	TRBV14	TRBD2	-	TGTGCCAGCAGCCAGCGGCGGGGGGGGTCCTACAATGAGCAGTTCTTC	CASSQRRGGSYNEQFF
TRBJ2-3	TRBV5-1	TRBD2	-	TGCGCCAGCAGCCCCGTCCCACTAGCGGGAAACACAGATACGCAGTATTTT	CASSPVPLAGNTDTQYF
TRBJ1-1	TRBV28	-	-	TGTGCCAGCCACCCCCGCGGCACTGAAGCTTTCTTT	CASHPRGTEAFF
TRBJ1-5	TRBV29-1	-	-	TGCAGCGCTGCAGGGGCCGCCCCCGGGGGGGCCCAGCATTTT	CSAAGAAPGGAQHF
TRBJ1-1	TRBV4-3	-	-	TGCGCCAGCAGCCAATCCAGGGCTGGTACTGAAGCTTTCTTT	CASSQSRAGTEAFF
TRBJ2-3	TRBV6-5	TRBD2	-	TGTGCCAGCAGTGGATGGACTAGCGGGAGGGATACGCAGTATTTT	CASSGWTSGRDTQYF
TRBJ1-2	TRBV10-3	-	-	TGTGCCATCAGTGATCGCGACAGTCATGGCTACACCTTC	CAISDRDSHGYTF
TRBJ1-1	TRBV7-9	-	few	TGTGCCAGCAGCTTAGCGCAAGACTGGAACACTGAAGCTTTCTTT	CASSLAQDWNTEAFF
TRBJ2-1	TRBV30	TRBD2	-	TGTGCCTGGTTTCGGACTAGCGGGGGGCCGTACAATGAGCAGTTCTTC	CAWFRTSGGPYNEQFF
TRBJ2-1	TRBV29-1	TRBD2	-	TGCAGCGCCGACGCGGGGGACTTTCTCTACAATGAGCAGTTCTTC	CSADAGDFLYNEQFF
TRBJ2-1	TRBV5-1	TRBD1	-	TGCGCCAGCAGGCCTGGGACAGCATCCTACAATGAGCAGTTCTTC	CASRPGTASYNEQFF
TRBJ2-3	TRBV4-3	TRBD2	few	TGCGCCAGCAGCGGGCTAGCGGGGTCCCAAACAGATACGCAGTATTTT	CASSGLAGSQTDTQYF
TRBJ2-1	TRBV29-1	TRBD1	-	TGCAGCGTAAGACAGGGGGTCAATGAGCAGTTCTTC	CSVRQGVNEQFF
TRBJ2-2	TRBV5-5	-	-	TGTGCCAGCAGCTTATCGCCGGGAACGGCCACCGGGGAGTTGTTTTTT	CASSLSPGTATGELFF
TRBJ1-1	TRBV7-9	-	-	TGTGCCAGCAGCTTAGTCCGGTCGGTCAACACTGAAGCTTTCTTT	CASSLVRSVNTEAFF
TRBJ2-1	TRBV7-2	-	few	TGTGCCAGCAGCCTCAGGGGTGGCTCCTACAATGAGCAGTTCTTC	CASSLRGGSYNEQFF
TRBJ1-5	TRBV5-5	TRBD1	-	TGTGCCAGCAGCTTGACCCCCGGGACAGGTTCCAATCAGCCCCAGCATTTT	CASSLTPGTGSNQPQHF
TRBJ1-2	TRBV6-5	-	-	TGTGCCAGCAGTCCCTCAGACTCCTTCAATGGCTACACCTTC	CASSPSDSFNGYTF
TRBJ2-3	TRBV6-5	-	-	TGTGCCAGCAGTTATCTCGCAGGGGCTAGCACAGATACGCAGTATTTT	CASSYLAGASTDTQYF
TRBJ1-2	TRBV5-6	TRBD1	-	TGTGCCAGCAGCCCCCTGGGACAGGGGCTCGTTAACTATGGCTACACCTTC	CASSPLGQGLVNYGYTF
TRBJ2-2	TRBV11-2	-	-	TGTGCCAGCAGGATCTACAGGGAGGGCACCGGGGAGCTGTTTTTT	CASRIYREGTGELFF
TRBJ2-1	TRBV9	TRBD2	-	TGTGCCAGCAGCGTAGGATGGACTAGCGGGGGTTACAATGAGCAGTTCTTC	CASSVGWTSGGYNEQFF
TRBJ2-1	TRBV18	TRBD2	-	TGTGCCAGCTCACCTGGGACTAGCGGGAGCGTGGGGCAGTTCTTC	CASSPGTSGSVGQFF
TRBJ1-2	TRBV5-1	TRBD1	-	TGCGCCAGCAGCTGGGGTGGACAGGGGGCTTCCTATGGCTACACCTTC	CASSWGGQGASYGYTF
TRBJ2-5	TRBV6-1	TRBD2	-	TGTGCCAGCAGTGAAGAAGCGGGGGGGCAAGAGACCCAGTACTTC	CASSEEAGGQETQYF
TRBJ2-1	TRBV30	-	-	TGTGCCTGGAGTGGGGGCCTGTCCAATGAGCAGTTCTTC	CAWSGGLSNEQFF
TRBJ1-4	TRBV27	-	-	TGTGCCAGCAGGAACTCCGGGAACGGAAAACTGTTTTTT	CASRNSGNGKLFF
TRBJ2-3	TRBV9	TRBD2	-	TGTGCCAGCAGCGTAGATAGCGGGAGGGTCACAGATACGCAGTATTTT	CASSVDSGRVTDTQYF
TRBJ2-7	TRBV7-2	TRBD2	-	TGTGCCAGCAGCTTAGCGCTGACTAGCGGGAGTTTTGAGCAGTACTTC	CASSLALTSGSFEQYF
TRBJ1-4	TRBV6-5	-	once	TGTGCCAGCAGTTACGGAGCAACTAATGAAAAACTGTTTTTT	CASSYGATNEKLFF
TRBJ2-7	TRBV7-2	-	once	TGTGCCAGCAGCTACAGTTCCGAGCAGTACTTC	CASSYSSEQYF